These T cell receptor beta chains were read from a single sample in a study of OX40 agonist ivuxolimab in advanced cancers. The table came from immunoSEQ multiplex PCR; TCRdb's copy has only in-frame clones and leaves some out. The sample comprises 98,000 or so clones, roughly 87% of which are singletons, and around 0.34% rests with the top ten. The source was CD4+ or CD8+ T cells sorted from blood, collected in a trial of the OX40 agonist ivuxolimab. Source of these receptors: an adult with an advanced solid tumor such as melanoma, head and neck, liver or kidney cancer. Both conserved end residues are part of each CDR3. A D gene is named only where the DNA matches it firmly. A row's size may be missing; if present it is once, few, many or a size class.

J: TRBJ1-1; D: NA; size: few; V: TRBV12-5; DNA: TGTGCTAGTGGCCTGGGACGGACGAACACTGAAGCTTTCTTT; CDR3: CASGLGRTNTEAFF
J: TRBJ1-1; D: NA; size: NA; V: TRBV7-2; DNA: TGTGCCAGCAGCTTAGCACAGGTGAACACTGAAGCTTTCTTT; CDR3: CASSLAQVNTEAFF
J: TRBJ2-3; D: NA; size: once; V: TRBV11-2; DNA: TGTGCCAGCAGCTTAGTGGGACCCTACACAGATACGCAGTATTTT; CDR3: CASSLVGPYTDTQYF
J: TRBJ2-1; D: TRBD2; size: NA; V: TRBV19; DNA: TGTGCCAGTACCCCGGTAGCGGGGGGGCATCATGAGCAGTTCTTC; CDR3: CASTPVAGGHHEQFF
J: TRBJ2-3; D: TRBD2; size: NA; V: TRBV7-2; DNA: TGTGCCAGCAGCTTAATAGCGGGGGGGCCAACTATAAGGCAGTATTTT; CDR3: CASSLIAGGPTIRQYF
J: TRBJ1-5; D: NA; size: NA; V: TRBV19; DNA: TGTGCCAGTAGTATACAGAACAGGAATAGCAATCAGCCCCAGCATTTT; CDR3: CASSIQNRNSNQPQHF
J: TRBJ1-5; D: NA; size: once; V: TRBV29-1; DNA: TGCAGCGTTGGGGACTCTGAGGTCAATCAGCCCCAGCATTTT; CDR3: CSVGDSEVNQPQHF
J: TRBJ2-4; D: NA; size: NA; V: TRBV21-1; DNA: TGTGCCAGCAGCAAGCGGGGGGTTATAGCCAAAAACATTCAGTACTTC; CDR3: CASSKRGVIAKNIQYF
J: TRBJ1-5; D: TRBD1; size: NA; V: TRBV7-8; DNA: TGTGCCAGCAGCTTGGGGGACAGGGTGGATCAGCCCCAGCATTTT; CDR3: CASSLGDRVDQPQHF
J: TRBJ2-3; D: TRBD1; size: NA; V: TRBV7-9; DNA: TGTGCCAGCAGCTCGGACAGGGGGCCATCTTTGAACACAGATACGCAGTATTTT; CDR3: CASSSDRGPSLNTDTQYF
J: TRBJ2-1; D: NA; size: NA; V: TRBV7-9; DNA: TGTGCCAGCAGCTTAGACTCGAGCTCCTACAATGAGCAGTTCTTC; CDR3: CASSLDSSSYNEQFF
J: TRBJ2-5; D: NA; size: NA; V: TRBV15; DNA: TGTGCCACCAGCAGAGTGGGGACCCAGTACTTC; CDR3: CATSRVGTQYF
J: TRBJ2-5; D: NA; size: NA; V: TRBV5-6; DNA: TGTGCCAGCAGCTTTCATGACGGTGGAGAGACCCAGTACTTC; CDR3: CASSFHDGGETQYF
J: TRBJ1-1; D: NA; size: NA; V: TRBV11-3; DNA: TGTGCCAGCAGCTTACTGAGGGACACTGAAGCTTTCTTT; CDR3: CASSLLRDTEAFF
J: TRBJ2-7; D: NA; size: NA; V: TRBV11-2; DNA: TGTGCCAGCAGGCTCACGGATTTCCTCTCCTACGAGCAGTACTTC; CDR3: CASRLTDFLSYEQYF
J: TRBJ2-7; D: TRBD1; size: few; V: TRBV10-3; DNA: TGTGCCATCAGTGAGGGGACAGGGAGCTCCTACGAGCAGTACTTC; CDR3: CAISEGTGSSYEQYF
J: TRBJ2-7; D: TRBD2; size: NA; V: TRBV2; DNA: TGTGCCAGTTCCCGGGACTACAACTACGAGCAGTACTTC; CDR3: CASSRDYNYEQYF
J: TRBJ2-5; D: TRBD1; size: NA; V: TRBV6-6; DNA: TGTGCCAGCAGTTACCGAAAGACAGGGGGCATGGAGACCCAGTACTTC; CDR3: CASSYRKTGGMETQYF
J: TRBJ2-2; D: NA; size: NA; V: TRBV6-5; DNA: TGTGCCAGCAGCCCGGGGACCGGGGAGCTGTTTTTT; CDR3: CASSPGTGELFF
J: TRBJ1-2; D: NA; size: NA; V: TRBV15; DNA: TGTGCCACCAGCGTGGACAGAGGTACCGGCTACACCTTC; CDR3: CATSVDRGTGYTF
J: TRBJ2-5; D: NA; size: NA; V: TRBV5-6; DNA: TGTGCCAGCAGCTTGAGCTTCCAAGAGACCCAGTACTTC; CDR3: CASSLSFQETQYF
J: TRBJ2-6; D: TRBD1; size: NA; V: TRBV2; DNA: TGTGCCAGCCGGACAGGGGGCAGAATCTCTGGGGCCAACGTCCTGACTTTC; CDR3: CASRTGGRISGANVLTF
J: TRBJ1-5; D: NA; size: once; V: TRBV30; DNA: TGTGCCTGGAACAGGGAGGGCACGACTCAGCCCCAGCATTTT; CDR3: CAWNREGTTQPQHF
J: TRBJ2-1; D: TRBD2; size: NA; V: TRBV29-1; DNA: TGCAGCGTAGCCCCCTCCGGGACTACCCTCCTGCTTGAGCAGTTCTTC; CDR3: CSVAPSGTTLLLEQFF